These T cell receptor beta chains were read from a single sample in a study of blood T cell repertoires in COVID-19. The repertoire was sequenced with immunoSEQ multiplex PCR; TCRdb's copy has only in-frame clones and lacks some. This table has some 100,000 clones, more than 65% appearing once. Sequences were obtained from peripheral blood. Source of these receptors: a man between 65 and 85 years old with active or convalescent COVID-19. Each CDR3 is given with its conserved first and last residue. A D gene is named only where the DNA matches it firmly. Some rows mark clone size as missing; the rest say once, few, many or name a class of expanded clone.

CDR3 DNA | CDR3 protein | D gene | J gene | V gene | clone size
TGTGCCAGCAGTAACTACCACGGGGGAGGGCAGCCCCAGCATTTT | CASSNYHGGGQPQHF | . | TRBJ1-5 | TRBV27 | many
TGTGCCAGCAGTTTACTGAGGACAGGGACCAACCAGCCCCAGCATTTT | CASSLLRTGTNQPQHF | TRBD1 | TRBJ1-5 | TRBV28 | .
TGTGCCACCAGTGCAGGGGGCCAGACTGAAGCTTTCTTT | CATSAGGQTEAFF | TRBD1 | TRBJ1-1 | TRBV24-1 | .
TGTGCCAGAAGCTTGTGGGGGAGGGATCAGCCCCAGCATTTT | CARSLWGRDQPQHF | . | TRBJ1-5 | TRBV5-3 | .
TGTGCCAGCAGCGATCTTGGGCGGGAGACCCTCCGGGGGAATGAGCAGTTCTTC | CASSDLGRETLRGNEQFF | TRBD2 | TRBJ2-1 | TRBV4-2 | .
TGTGCCAGTAGTATACGGGGCAATCAGCCCCAGCATTTT | CASSIRGNQPQHF | . | TRBJ1-5 | TRBV19 | .
TGTGCCAGCAGCCTCCCCTTACTAGCGGGATTGTCAGATACGCAGTATTTT | CASSLPLLAGLSDTQYF | TRBD2 | TRBJ2-3 | TRBV6-2/TRBV6-3 | few
TGCGCCAGCAGCCATGAATCGAACAGGGGGTATTCTGGAAACACCATATATTTT | CASSHESNRGYSGNTIYF | TRBD1 | TRBJ1-3 | TRBV4-3 | .
TGTGCCAGCAGTGGGGGGAGGAGTTCTAGCTCCTATAATTCACCCCTCCACTTT | CASSGGRSSSSYNSPLHF | . | TRBJ1-6 | TRBV2 | once
TGTGCCAGCAGTGAAGGCTTCCGGGGTGAGCAGTTCTTC | CASSEGFRGEQFF | . | TRBJ2-1 | TRBV6-1 | .
TGTGCCAGCATCCCCGCGGGAGTCTACAATAGCAATCAGCCCCAGCATTTT | CASIPAGVYNSNQPQHF | . | TRBJ1-5 | TRBV28 | .
TGTGCCAGCAGCTTGGAACCAACTCCAGGGGTTGGGGAGACCCAGTACTTC | CASSLEPTPGVGETQYF | . | TRBJ2-5 | TRBV5-5 | .
TGTGCCAGCAGTTTAGTTGGCGGTGACTACGAGCAGTACTTC | CASSLVGGDYEQYF | . | TRBJ2-7 | TRBV27 | .
TGTGCCACCAGTGATTTTCTGACTAGCGGGAGGGACCCCTCCTACAATGAGCAGTTCTTC | CATSDFLTSGRDPSYNEQFF | TRBD2 | TRBJ2-1 | TRBV24-1 | .
TGTGCCAGCAGCCAAGGTAGCGCATTCTCCTACGAGCAGTACTTC | CASSQGSAFSYEQYF | . | TRBJ2-7 | TRBV14 | .
TGTGCCAGCACCCCGGATGCAGGGTCCTATAATTCACCCCTCCACTTT | CASTPDAGSYNSPLHF | . | TRBJ1-6 | TRBV5-5 | .
TGTGCCAGTAGTATCGGGGGGCGAACCTACGAGCAGTACTTC | CASSIGGRTYEQYF | . | TRBJ2-7 | TRBV19 | .
TGCGCCAGCAGGGCTGACAGGGAACAAAAACTGTTTTTT | CASRADREQKLFF | TRBD1 | TRBJ1-4 | TRBV5-1 | .
TGTGCCAGTAGTATAGGGTCAGGTAATCAGCCCCAGCATTTT | CASSIGSGNQPQHF | . | TRBJ1-5 | TRBV19 | .
TGCGCCAGCAGCTTTTACTCTGGGGCCAACGTCCTGACTTTC | CASSFYSGANVLTF | . | TRBJ2-6 | TRBV5-1 | .
TGTGCCAGCAGCCTCGGACAGGGTGAGACCCAGTACTTC | CASSLGQGETQYF | TRBD1 | TRBJ2-5 | TRBV13 | .
TGTGCCTGGAGTGTACCCGTACAGAATGAAGCTTTCTTT | CAWSVPVQNEAFF | . | TRBJ1-1 | TRBV30 | .
TGTGCCAGCAGCCCCCTCGGGTCTGGTGGCTACACCTTC | CASSPLGSGGYTF | . | TRBJ1-2 | TRBV6-2/TRBV6-3 | .
TGTGCCAGTAGTATCCGGACAGGGCGGCAAGAGACCCAGTACTTC | CASSIRTGRQETQYF | TRBD1 | TRBJ2-5 | TRBV19 | .
TGTGCCAGCAGCGTAGGTAGCCCTGGCGGGAGATCTACCTACAATGAGCAGTTCTTC | CASSVGSPGGRSTYNEQFF | TRBD2 | TRBJ2-1 | TRBV9 | .
TGTGCCACCAGCAGAGACGGGACAATTAATGAAAAACTGTTTTTT | CATSRDGTINEKLFF | . | TRBJ1-4 | TRBV15 | .
TGTGCCAGCAGCCATAGAGCGGGTTTTAATGGCTACACCTTC | CASSHRAGFNGYTF | . | TRBJ1-2 | TRBV3-1/TRBV3-2 | once
TGTGCCAGCAGTTCGCCCGGACAGGGGGCAAATCAGCCCCAGCATTTT | CASSSPGQGANQPQHF | TRBD1 | TRBJ1-5 | TRBV28 | few
TGTGCCAGCAGCTTGGCCGGGACTAGCGGGGATACGCAGTATTTT | CASSLAGTSGDTQYF | TRBD2 | TRBJ2-3 | TRBV5-4 | once
TGTGCCAGCAGTCCACAACGCTATGGCTACACCTTC | CASSPQRYGYTF | . | TRBJ1-2 | TRBV27 | .
TGTGCCAGCAGCTTAGTGGGTCCAGGGGTTGAAGCTTTCTTT | CASSLVGPGVEAFF | . | TRBJ1-1 | TRBV11-2 | .
TGCAGCGTTGAAATAGGGGGGGTCCAGCAGTTCTTC | CSVEIGGVQQFF | . | TRBJ2-1 | TRBV29-1 | .